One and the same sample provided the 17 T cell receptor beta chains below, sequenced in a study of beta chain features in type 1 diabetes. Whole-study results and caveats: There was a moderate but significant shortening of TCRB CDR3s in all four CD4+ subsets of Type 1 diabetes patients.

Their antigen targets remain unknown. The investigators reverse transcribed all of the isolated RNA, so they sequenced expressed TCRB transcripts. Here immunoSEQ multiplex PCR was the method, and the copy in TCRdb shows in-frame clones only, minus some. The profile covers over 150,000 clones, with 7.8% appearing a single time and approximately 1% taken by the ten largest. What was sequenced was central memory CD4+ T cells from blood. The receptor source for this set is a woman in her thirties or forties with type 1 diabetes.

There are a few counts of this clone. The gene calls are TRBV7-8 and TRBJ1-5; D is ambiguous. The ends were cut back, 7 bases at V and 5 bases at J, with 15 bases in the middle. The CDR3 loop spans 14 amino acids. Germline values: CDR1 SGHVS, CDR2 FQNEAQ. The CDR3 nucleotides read TGTGCCAGCACCGAGGGAGGAGTTGATCAGCCCCAGCATTTT. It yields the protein CASTEGGVDQPQHF.

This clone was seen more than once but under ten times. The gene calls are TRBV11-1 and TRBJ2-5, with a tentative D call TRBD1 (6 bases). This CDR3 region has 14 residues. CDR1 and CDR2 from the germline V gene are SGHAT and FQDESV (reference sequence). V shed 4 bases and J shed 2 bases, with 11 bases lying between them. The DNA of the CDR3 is TGTGCCAGCAGCTCAGGACAGCCTCAAGAGACCCAGTACTTC. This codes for CASSSGQPQETQYF.

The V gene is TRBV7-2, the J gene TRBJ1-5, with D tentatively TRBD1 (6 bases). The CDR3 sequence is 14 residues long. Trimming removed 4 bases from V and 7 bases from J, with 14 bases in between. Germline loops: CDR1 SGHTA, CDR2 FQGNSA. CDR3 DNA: TGTGCCAGCAGCTCGTCAGGGGATGGGCAGCCCCAGCATTTT. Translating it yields CASSSSGDGQPQHF.

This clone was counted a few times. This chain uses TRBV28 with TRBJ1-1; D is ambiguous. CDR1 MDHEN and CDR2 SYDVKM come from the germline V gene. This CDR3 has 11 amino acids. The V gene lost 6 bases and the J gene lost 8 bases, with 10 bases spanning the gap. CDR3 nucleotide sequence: TGTGCCAGCAGCCAGGAATCCGAAGCTTTCTTT. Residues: CASSQESEAFF.

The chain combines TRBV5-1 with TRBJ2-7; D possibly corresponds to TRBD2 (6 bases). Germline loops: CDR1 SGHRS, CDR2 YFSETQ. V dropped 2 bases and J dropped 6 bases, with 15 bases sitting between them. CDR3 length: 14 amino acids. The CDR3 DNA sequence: TGCGCCAGCAGCTTAAACGGAGGGATTGGCGAGCAGTACTTC. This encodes CASSLNGGIGEQYF.

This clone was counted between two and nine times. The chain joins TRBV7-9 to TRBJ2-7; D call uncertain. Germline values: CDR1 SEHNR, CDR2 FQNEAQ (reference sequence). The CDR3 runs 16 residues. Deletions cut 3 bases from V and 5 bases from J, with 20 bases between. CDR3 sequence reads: CASSFSSGYGDDEQYF. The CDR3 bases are TGTGCCAGCAGCTTCTCATCAGGCTACGGTGACGACGAGCAGTACTTC.

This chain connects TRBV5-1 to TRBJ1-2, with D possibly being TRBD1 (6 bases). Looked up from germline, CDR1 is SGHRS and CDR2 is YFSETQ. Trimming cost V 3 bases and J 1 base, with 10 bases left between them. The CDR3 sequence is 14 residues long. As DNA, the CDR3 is TGCGCCAGCAGCTCAACAGGGATTAACTATGGCTACACCTTC. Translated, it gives CASSSTGINYGYTF.

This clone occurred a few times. CDR3 residues: CASSRNPGLRYGYTF. CDR3 DNA sequence: TGTGCCAGCAGCCGAAATCCGGGACTGCGCTATGGCTACACCTTC. The chain links TRBV28 to TRBJ1-2, with D perhaps matching TRBD1 (5 bases). The germline V gene has CDR1 MDHEN and CDR2 SYDVKM. The V end lost 6 bases, the J end lost 4 bases, and 18 bases lay between the germline ends. This CDR3 has 15 amino acids.

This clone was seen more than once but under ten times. The CDR3 nucleotides are TGTGCCAGCAGTCTCCGGGGACAGACTAATGAAAAACTGTTTTTT. Residues: CASSLRGQTNEKLFF. The chain joins TRBV25-1 to TRBJ1-4, with 7 bases matching TRBD1. Germline V lookup: CDR1 MGHDK, CDR2 SYGVNS. CDR3 length equals 15 residues. J gave up 2 bases and V 5 bases, and 5 bases lay outside the gene matches. Looking up the rest from reference TRBV25-1 and TRBJ1-4 gives the full variable domain: EADIYQTPRYLVIGTGKKITLECSQTMGHDKMYWYQQDPGMELHLIHYSYGVNSTEKGDLSSESTVSRIRTEHFPLTLESARPSHTSQYLCASSLRGQTNEKLFFGSGTQLSVL.

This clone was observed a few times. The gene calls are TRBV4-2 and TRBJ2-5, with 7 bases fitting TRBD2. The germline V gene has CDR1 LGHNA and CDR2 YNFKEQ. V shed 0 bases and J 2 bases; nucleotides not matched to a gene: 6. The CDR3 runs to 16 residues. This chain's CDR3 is CASSQEEVGGQETQYF. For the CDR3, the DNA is TGTGCCAGCAGCCAAGAAGAGGTGGGAGGGCAAGAGACCCAGTACTTC.

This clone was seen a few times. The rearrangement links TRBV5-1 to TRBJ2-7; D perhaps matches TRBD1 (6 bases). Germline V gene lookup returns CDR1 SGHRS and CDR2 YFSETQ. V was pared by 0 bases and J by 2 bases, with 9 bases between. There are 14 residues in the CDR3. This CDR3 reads CASSLDRDTYEQYF. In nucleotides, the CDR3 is TGCGCCAGCAGCTTGGACAGGGACACCTACGAGCAGTACTTC.

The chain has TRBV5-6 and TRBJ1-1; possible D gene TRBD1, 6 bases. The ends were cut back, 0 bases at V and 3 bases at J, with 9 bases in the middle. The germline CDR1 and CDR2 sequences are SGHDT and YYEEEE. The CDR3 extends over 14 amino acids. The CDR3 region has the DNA TGTGCCAGCAGCTTGGGGGGGCTGGACACTGAAGCTTTCTTT. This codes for CASSLGGLDTEAFF.

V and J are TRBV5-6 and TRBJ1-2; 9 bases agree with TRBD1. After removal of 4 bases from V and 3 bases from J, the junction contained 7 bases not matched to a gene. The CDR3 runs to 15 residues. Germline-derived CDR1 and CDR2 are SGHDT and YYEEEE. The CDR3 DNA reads TGTGCCAGCAGCCGAAAAGACAGGGGGGACTATGGCTACACCTTC. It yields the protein CASSRKDRGDYGYTF.

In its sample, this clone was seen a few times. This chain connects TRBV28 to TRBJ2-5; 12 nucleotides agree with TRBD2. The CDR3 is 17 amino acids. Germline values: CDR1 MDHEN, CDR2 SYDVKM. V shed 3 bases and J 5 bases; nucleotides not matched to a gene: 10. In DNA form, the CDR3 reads TGTGCCAGCAGTTTGACTAGCGGGAGCCCCAGACGGGAGACCCAGTACTTC. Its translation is CASSLTSGSPRRETQYF.

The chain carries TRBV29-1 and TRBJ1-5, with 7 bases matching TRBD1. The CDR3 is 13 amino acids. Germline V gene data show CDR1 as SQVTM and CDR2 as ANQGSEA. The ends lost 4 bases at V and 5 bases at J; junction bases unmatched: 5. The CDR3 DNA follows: TGCAGCGTTGCAACAGGGGAGGATCAGCCCCAGCATTTT. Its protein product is CSVATGEDQPQHF.

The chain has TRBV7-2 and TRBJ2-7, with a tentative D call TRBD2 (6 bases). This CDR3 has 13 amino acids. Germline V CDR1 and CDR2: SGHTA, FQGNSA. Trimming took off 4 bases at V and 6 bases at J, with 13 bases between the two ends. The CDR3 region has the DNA TGTGCCAGCAGCTGGAGTGGGGGAGGCGAGCAGTACTTC. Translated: CASSWSGGGEQYF.

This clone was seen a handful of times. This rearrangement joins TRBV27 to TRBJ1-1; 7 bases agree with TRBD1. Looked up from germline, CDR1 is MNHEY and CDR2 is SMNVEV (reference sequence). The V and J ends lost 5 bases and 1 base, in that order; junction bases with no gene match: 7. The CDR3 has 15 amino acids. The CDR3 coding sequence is TGTGCCAGCAGTCCCCCCAGGACAGGGAACACTGAAGCTTTCTTT. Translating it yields CASSPPRTGNTEAFF.